This T cell receptor beta chain is drawn from a study of beta chain features in type 1 diabetes. About this clone itself: Its antigen is not known.

Since all of the isolated RNA was reverse transcribed, expressed TCRB transcripts were what got sequenced. Assay used: immunoSEQ multiplex PCR; TCRdb lists only in-frame clones, some missing. Here the sample spans approximately 600,000 clones, around 12% being singletons. Germline loops: CDR1 MNHEY, CDR2 SVGAGI. The CDR3 has 15 residues. The junction had 6 bases not matched to a gene; V was cut back by 6 bases and J by 3 bases. Regarding the study as a whole: Within each of all four CD4+ subsets, Type 1 diabetes patients had TCRB CDR3s that were moderately but significantly shorter. Amplification by PCR could prefer shorter templates, with the same effect in patients and controls. Relative to healthy donors, patients appeared to have naive, central memory and Treg TCRB repertoires that were more similar.

What was sequenced was naive CD4+ T cells from blood. This clonotype was sampled from a man under 40 with type 1 diabetes. This chain connects TRBV6-5 to TRBJ1-5, with 9 positions matching TRBD1. CDR3 sequence: CASSPGTGYNQPQHF. The CDR3 nucleotides read TGTGCCAGCAGCCCCGGGACAGGGTACAATCAGCCCCAGCATTTT.